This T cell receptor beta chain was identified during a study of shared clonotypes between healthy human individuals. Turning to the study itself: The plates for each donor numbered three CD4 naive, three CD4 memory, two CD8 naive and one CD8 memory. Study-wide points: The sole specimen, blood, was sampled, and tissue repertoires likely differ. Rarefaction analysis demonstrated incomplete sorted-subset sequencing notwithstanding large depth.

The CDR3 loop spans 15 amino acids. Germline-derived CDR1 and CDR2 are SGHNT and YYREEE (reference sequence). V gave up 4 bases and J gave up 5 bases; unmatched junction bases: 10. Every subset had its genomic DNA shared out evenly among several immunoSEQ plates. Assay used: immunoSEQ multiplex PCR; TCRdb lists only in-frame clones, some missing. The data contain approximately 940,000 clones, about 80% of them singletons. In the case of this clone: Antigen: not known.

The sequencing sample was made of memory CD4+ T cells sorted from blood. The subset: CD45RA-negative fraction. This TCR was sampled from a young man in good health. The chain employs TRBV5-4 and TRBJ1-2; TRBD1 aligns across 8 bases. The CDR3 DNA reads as TGTGCCAGCAGCGTTCCGGGACAGGACCTTTATGGCTACACCTTC. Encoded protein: CASSVPGQDLYGYTF.